The rows below give T cell receptor beta chains drawn from one sample of a study of T cell clonotyping in hematopoietic cell transplantation. Profiled with immunoSEQ multiplex PCR; TCRdb holds only in-frame clones, not every one. The table has roughly 40,000 clones, 94% seen once. Sequenced sample: peripheral blood mononuclear cells. These receptors were obtained from a woman in her forties or fifties in good health. Some clones in this sample may be carry-over from other donors' samples. CDR3s include the opening cysteine and the closing phenylalanine or tryptophan. The D gene is left open where the match is weak. Clone size appears in some rows only: once, few, many, or a class for an expanded clone.

TRBJ1-1 13 TRBV7-3 - - TGTGCCAGCAGCTTAACGGTGGGGACTGAAGCTTTCTTT CASSLTVGTEAFF
TRBJ1-1 13 TRBV9 - - TGTGCCAGCAGCGTAGGGGAGAACACTGAAGCTTTCTTT CASSVGENTEAFF
TRBJ2-7 12 TRBV29-1 TRBD1 - TGCAGCGGGGGGACAGGTACCTACGAGCAGTACTTC CSGGTGTYEQYF
TRBJ2-3 14 TRBV7-2 TRBD1 - TGTGCCAGCAGCCCCAGGACAGGGGGAGATACGCAGTATTTT CASSPRTGGDTQYF
TRBJ2-7 14 TRBV29-1 - - TGCAGCGTTGTGGGGGGTTGGAGCTCCTACGAGCAGTACTTC CSVVGGWSSYEQYF
TRBJ1-2 14 TRBV19 - - TGTGCCAGTAGTGAGAGGGGGGCTCGCTATGGCTACACCTTC CASSERGARYGYTF
TRBJ2-3 13 TRBV7-8 - - TGTGCCAGCAGCTTAGTCGCTTTTGATACGCAGTATTTT CASSLVAFDTQYF
TRBJ2-4 14 TRBV5-1 - - TGCGCCAGCAGCCCGGGGGACCGCGAAAACATTCAGTACTTC CASSPGDRENIQYF
TRBJ1-1 14 TRBV7-2 - - TGTGCCAGCAGAAGCCCGACAGGGAACACTGAAGCTTTCTTT CASRSPTGNTEAFF
TRBJ2-2 15 TRBV11-3 - - TGTGCCAGCAGCGTAGGGGGATTGGACACCGGGGAGCTGTTTTTT CASSVGGLDTGELFF
TRBJ1-5 11 TRBV28 - - TGTGCCACCGTCCCGCGGGAACTGCCTCATTTT CATVPRELPHF
TRBJ1-1 14 TRBV4-2 - - TGTGCCAGCAGCCCGCGGACGGTGAACACTGAAGCTTTCTTT CASSPRTVNTEAFF
TRBJ2-5 13 TRBV11-1 TRBD2 - TGTGCCAGCAGGCGGGGGGCCGGGGAGACCCAGTACTTC CASRRGAGETQYF
TRBJ2-1 16 TRBV4-1 - - TGCGCCAGCAGCCAGTCCGACGTGGACAGATACAATGAGCAGTTCTTC CASSQSDVDRYNEQFF
TRBJ1-1 12 TRBV6-5 TRBD1 once TGTGCCAGCAGTCGGACAGGGTTTGAAGCTTTCTTT CASSRTGFEAFF
TRBJ2-5 14 TRBV19 - - TGTGCCAGTAGTTCCCTAGCAGACCAAGAGACCCAGTACTTC CASSSLADQETQYF
TRBJ2-3 13 TRBV6-5 - - TGTGCCAGCAGAAGGACTATGCTGGATACGCAGTATTTT CASRRTMLDTQYF
TRBJ1-4 14 TRBV6-6 TRBD1 once TGTGCCAGCCGCTACGAGACAGGGAATGAAAAACTGTTTTTT CASRYETGNEKLFF
TRBJ2-1 15 TRBV5-1 - - TGCGCCAGCAGCTTGGGACAGACCTCCTACAATGAGCAGTTCTTC CASSLGQTSYNEQFF
TRBJ1-1 12 TRBV30 TRBD1 - TGTGCCTGGACCACAGGGGGCACTGAAGCTTTCTTT CAWTTGGTEAFF
TRBJ2-3 15 TRBV19 TRBD2 - TGTGCCAGTAGTATAGCTATAGCGGGGGGAGATACGCAGTATTTT CASSIAIAGGDTQYF
TRBJ2-3 19 TRBV4-3 - - TGCGCCAGCAGACGAACCTTACTTTTGGGGGGGGGCCGGGGAGATACGCAGTATTTT CASRRTLLLGGGRGDTQYF
TRBJ1-5 16 TRBV28 TRBD1 - TGTGCCAGCAGTTTTTTGCGGGACAGGGGACCCCAGCCCCAGCATTTT CASSFLRDRGPQPQHF
TRBJ2-1 12 TRBV7-3 - once TGTGCCAGCAGCCCCCTTGGCAATGAGCAGTTCTTC CASSPLGNEQFF
TRBJ1-2 14 TRBV28 - - TGTGCCAGCAGTCCCACCGGGGGGGCGTCTGGCTACACCTTC CASSPTGGASGYTF
TRBJ1-1 12 TRBV7-9 - - TGTGCCAGCTTCCCAGGGTTCACTGAAGCTTTCTTT CASFPGFTEAFF
TRBJ2-7 14 TRBV19 - - TGTGCCAGTAGCCTCCGAGACAGAGGGTACGAGCAGTACTTC CASSLRDRGYEQYF
TRBJ2-7 14 TRBV2 - - TGTGCCAGCGGCGAAGGGATGGGCTCCTACGAGCAGTACTTC CASGEGMGSYEQYF
TRBJ2-7 16 TRBV7-9 TRBD1 - TGTGCCAGCAGCACCCGACAGGGGGGGTTCTCCTACGAGCAGTACTTC CASSTRQGGFSYEQYF
TRBJ1-2 13 TRBV19 - - TGTGCCAGTAGTATAAATCATGGCTTAGGCTACACCTTC CASSINHGLGYTF
TRBJ2-1 16 TRBV4-2 TRBD2 - TGTGCCAGCAGCCAAGATCTAGCGGGGCCCTACAATGAGCAGTTCTTC CASSQDLAGPYNEQFF
TRBJ2-3 12 TRBV11-3 - - TGTGCCAGCAGCCTCGGGACAGATACGCAGTATTTT CASSLGTDTQYF
TRBJ2-2 15 TRBV9 - - TGTGCCAGCAGCGTAACTTTGACGAACACCGGGGAGCTGTTTTTT CASSVTLTNTGELFF
TRBJ1-2 14 TRBV5-8 - - TGTGCCAGCAGCCCCCTTGAATACGACTATGGCTACACCTTC CASSPLEYDYGYTF
TRBJ1-2 14 TRBV28 TRBD1 - TGTGCCAGCAGTCTGACGGACAGGATCTATGGCTACACCTTC CASSLTDRIYGYTF